The following is a TCR beta chain sequence with its context. V lost 3 bases and J 5 bases, leaving 6 bases between the germline ends. The V gene's germline CDR1 is SQVTM and CDR2 ANQGSEA. The length of the CDR3 is 11 residues. The record originates from a study of blood T cell repertoires in COVID-19. The overall study: In each case, the material was cDNA or gDNA derived from T cells, B-cell-depleted T cells, or PBMCs.

Authors' methods: Estimated nucleated cell counts came from reference gene primer amplification. Repertoires were generated with immunoSEQ multiplex PCR, while TCRdb's copy carries only in-frame clones and drops some. V and J calls and clone size are those listed in that table; D and trimming were worked out from the DNA. The sample gives 150,000 to 200,000 clones, approximately 80% of which show up once; about an eighth is in the top ten. The gene calls are TRBV29-1 and TRBJ2-3; the D gene is possibly TRBD2 (6 bases). This TCR came from an older woman who had recovered from COVID-19. Sequencing input: PBMCs or T cells enriched from blood (not recorded which). CDR3 DNA: TGCAGCGTTGACGGGGGAGATACGCAGTATTTT. Protein sequence: CSVDGGDTQYF.